This passage covers 14 T cell receptor beta chains from one sample sequenced in a study of blood T cell repertoires in COVID-19. Profiled with immunoSEQ multiplex PCR; TCRdb holds only in-frame clones, not every one. The sample holds fewer than 350,000 clones; roughly 91% are singletons and the top ten take about 4.2%. Material: peripheral blood. These receptors originate from a man in his forties with acute or convalescent COVID-19.

The rearrangement uses TRBV28 and TRBJ2-3; 11 positions agree with TRBD1. CDR3 size: 17 residues. Germline values: CDR1 MDHEN, CDR2 SYDVKM. J lost 6 bases, V lost 6 bases, and 14 bases had no gene match. The CDR3 DNA is TGTGCCAGCAGACGGGACAGGGGGTCGTCTGGGGGGGATACGCAGTATTTT. Translating it yields CASRRDRGSSGGDTQYF.

The chain is built from TRBV5-4 and TRBJ2-3; D ambiguous. The CDR3 has 14 amino acids. Trimming removed 6 bases at V and 1 base at J, with 12 bases between. Germline V gene lookup returns CDR1 SGHNT and CDR2 YYREEE (reference sequence). Here the CDR3 reads CASTTQEGTDTQYF. CDR3 nucleotides: TGTGCCAGCACCACCCAGGAAGGCACAGATACGCAGTATTTT.

The rearrangement links TRBV7-2 to TRBJ2-1; 7 bases line up with TRBD2. The CDR3 extends over 17 amino acids. After removal of 1 base from V and 0 bases from J, the junction contained 6 bases not matched to a gene. CDR1 is SGHTA and CDR2 is FQGNSA in the germline V gene. The CDR3 is CASSLGTRLRSYNEQFF. The CDR3 nucleotides are TGTGCCAGCAGCTTAGGGACTAGGCTCCGCTCCTACAATGAGCAGTTCTTC.

This clone was observed a single time. The rearrangement joins TRBV29-1 to TRBJ1-2; tentatively, D is TRBD1 (6 bases). The CDR3 sequence is 16 residues long. Germline V gene lookup returns CDR1 SQVTM and CDR2 ANQGSEA. V was trimmed by 4 bases and J by 4 bases, leaving 22 bases between them. The CDR3 nucleotides are TGCAGCGTTGTCCCCGCCGGGACATGGCCCGTCTATGGCTACACCTTC. It is translated as CSVVPAGTWPVYGYTF.

This clone has at least ten counts. This chain connects TRBV27 to TRBJ1-6, with 9 bases fitting TRBD1. V lost 7 bases to trimming and J lost 10 bases; unmatched junction nucleotides: 11. The CDR3 runs 15 residues. Germline-derived CDR1 and CDR2 are MNHEY and SMNVEV (reference sequence). CDR3 protein: CASTSLGTGTSPLHF. CDR3 DNA sequence: TGTGCCAGCACCTCTTTGGGGACAGGGACCTCACCCCTCCACTTT.

V is TRBV7-9 and J is TRBJ1-2; 7 bases map to TRBD1. Trimming took 5 bases from V and 1 from J; bases not matched to a gene: 4. Germline V gene data show CDR1 as SEHNR and CDR2 as FQNEAQ (reference sequence). This CDR3 contains 14 residues. Here the CDR3 DNA reads TGTGCCAGCAGCGGGGACAGCAATAACTATGGCTACACCTTC. Protein product: CASSGDSNNYGYTF.

J is TRBJ2-2 and V is TRBV5-6; tentative D call: TRBD2 (7 bases). The CDR3 totals 15 residues. Per the germline V gene, CDR1 is SGHDT and CDR2 is YYEEEE. With 1 base removed from V and 4 bases from J, the gap between germline ends came to 11 bases. CDR3 DNA: TGTGCCAGCAGCTTGCCGGGGGGCGCCACCGGGGAGCTGTTTTTT. Amino acid sequence: CASSLPGGATGELFF. The entire variable domain, with the rest obtained from reference TRBV5-6 and TRBJ2-2, is as follows: DAGVTQSPTHLIKTRGQQVTLRCSPKSGHDTVSWYQQALGQGPQFIFQYYEEEERQRGNFPDRFSGHQFPNYSSELNVNALLLGDSALYLCASSLPGGATGELFFGEGSRLTVL.

The V gene is TRBV4-2, the J gene TRBJ2-3; 8 positions match TRBD2. Germline V lookup: CDR1 LGHNA, CDR2 YNFKEQ. Trimming removed 4 bases from V and 0 bases from J; junction bases left unmatched: 15. CDR3 length equals 19 residues. CDR3 amino acids: CASSPSVTGGISSTDTQYF. The CDR3 DNA follows: TGTGCCAGCAGCCCTTCAGTAACGGGGGGGATTTCTAGCACAGATACGCAGTATTTT.

The V call is TRBV2, the J call TRBJ2-7; tentative D call: TRBD1 (6 bases). Germline CDR1 SNHLY, CDR2 FYNNEI. The length of the CDR3 is 12 residues. The V gene lost 10 bases and the J gene lost 2 bases, with 12 bases spanning the gap. The chain's CDR3 is CAISTGTYEQYF. CDR3 coding DNA: TGTGCCATTTCGACAGGTACCTACGAGCAGTACTTC.

This clone was observed a single time. This chain uses TRBV19 with TRBJ1-4; D perhaps matches TRBD1 (6 bases). This CDR3 comprises 15 residues. Germline V CDR1 and CDR2: LNHDA, SQIVND (reference sequence). V lost 5 bases and J 1 base, leaving 11 bases between the germline ends. For the CDR3, the DNA is TGTGCCAGTAGTCCAACAGGGAGAACTAATGAAAAACTGTTTTTT. This translates into CASSPTGRTNEKLFF.

The rearrangement links TRBV2 to TRBJ1-6, with D maybe TRBD1 (5 bases). CDR3 length: 15 residues. Germline assignment: CDR1 SNHLY and CDR2 FYNNEI. V lost 8 bases to trimming and J lost 5 bases, with 16 bases between them. The DNA of the CDR3 is TGTGCCAGCGTACCTAGGGAAGGGGATAATTCACCCCTCCACTTT. Translating it yields CASVPREGDNSPLHF. Drawing the rest from reference TRBV2 and TRBJ1-6, the complete variable domain is EPEVTQTPSHQVTQMGQEVILRCVPISNHLYFYWYRQILGQKVEFLVSFYNNEISEKSEIFDDQFSVERPDGSNFTLKIRSTKLEDSAMYFCASVPREGDNSPLHFGNGTRLTVT.

This clone was counted a single time. The chain couples TRBV19 to TRBJ2-1, with 10 bases lining up with TRBD2. This CDR3 contains 13 residues. The J segment lost 6 bases and the V segment lost 10 bases, leaving 6 bases of the junction unmatched. From germline, CDR1 is LNHDA and CDR2 SQIVND (reference sequence). This CDR3 reads CATWTSGSNEQFF. As DNA, the CDR3 is TGTGCCACCTGGACTAGCGGAAGCAATGAGCAGTTCTTC.

CDR3 sequence (DNA): TGTGCCATCAGTTTAGCGGGGGAAGGGGGTGAGCAGTTCTTC. Its translation is CAISLAGEGGEQFF. The chain uses TRBV10-3 and TRBJ2-1; 9 positions match TRBD2. The CDR3 runs to 14 residues. The V gene's germline CDR1 is ENHRY and CDR2 SYGVKD. After removal of 5 bases from V and 9 bases from J, the junction contained 8 bases not matched to a gene.

The V call is TRBV2, the J call TRBJ1-2; D may be TRBD1 (5 bases). Germline V lookup: CDR1 SNHLY, CDR2 FYNNEI. Trimming removed 7 bases from V and 3 bases from J, with 15 bases in between. The CDR3 runs to 14 residues. The CDR3 sequence is CASTAGAGYYGYTF. CDR3 nucleotide sequence: TGTGCCAGCACTGCTGGGGCTGGTTACTATGGCTACACCTTC.